This T cell receptor beta chain was documented in a study of neurological immune-mediated disorders. TCRdb fed the 5' RACE reads into MiXCR, producing one record per CDR3 protein. Of approximately 100,000 distinct CDR3 sequences listed, 3.5% are singletons. This clonotype was counted ten times or more. Germline lookup yields CDR1 DFQATT and CDR2 SNEGSKA (reference sequence). The CDR3 contains 15 residues. The germline V and J ends were trimmed by 1 base and 4 bases, with 17 bases remaining between them. Sequencing was performed on PBMCs. The V call is TRBV20-1, the J call TRBJ2-7, with D possibly TRBD1 on 6 matching bases. The TCR originated in a woman aged 18-30 years with multiple sclerosis. CDR3 bases: TGCAGTGCTAGAGGAAGGACAGCCAGACTGTACGAGCAGTACTTC. Translated: CSARGRTARLYEQYF.